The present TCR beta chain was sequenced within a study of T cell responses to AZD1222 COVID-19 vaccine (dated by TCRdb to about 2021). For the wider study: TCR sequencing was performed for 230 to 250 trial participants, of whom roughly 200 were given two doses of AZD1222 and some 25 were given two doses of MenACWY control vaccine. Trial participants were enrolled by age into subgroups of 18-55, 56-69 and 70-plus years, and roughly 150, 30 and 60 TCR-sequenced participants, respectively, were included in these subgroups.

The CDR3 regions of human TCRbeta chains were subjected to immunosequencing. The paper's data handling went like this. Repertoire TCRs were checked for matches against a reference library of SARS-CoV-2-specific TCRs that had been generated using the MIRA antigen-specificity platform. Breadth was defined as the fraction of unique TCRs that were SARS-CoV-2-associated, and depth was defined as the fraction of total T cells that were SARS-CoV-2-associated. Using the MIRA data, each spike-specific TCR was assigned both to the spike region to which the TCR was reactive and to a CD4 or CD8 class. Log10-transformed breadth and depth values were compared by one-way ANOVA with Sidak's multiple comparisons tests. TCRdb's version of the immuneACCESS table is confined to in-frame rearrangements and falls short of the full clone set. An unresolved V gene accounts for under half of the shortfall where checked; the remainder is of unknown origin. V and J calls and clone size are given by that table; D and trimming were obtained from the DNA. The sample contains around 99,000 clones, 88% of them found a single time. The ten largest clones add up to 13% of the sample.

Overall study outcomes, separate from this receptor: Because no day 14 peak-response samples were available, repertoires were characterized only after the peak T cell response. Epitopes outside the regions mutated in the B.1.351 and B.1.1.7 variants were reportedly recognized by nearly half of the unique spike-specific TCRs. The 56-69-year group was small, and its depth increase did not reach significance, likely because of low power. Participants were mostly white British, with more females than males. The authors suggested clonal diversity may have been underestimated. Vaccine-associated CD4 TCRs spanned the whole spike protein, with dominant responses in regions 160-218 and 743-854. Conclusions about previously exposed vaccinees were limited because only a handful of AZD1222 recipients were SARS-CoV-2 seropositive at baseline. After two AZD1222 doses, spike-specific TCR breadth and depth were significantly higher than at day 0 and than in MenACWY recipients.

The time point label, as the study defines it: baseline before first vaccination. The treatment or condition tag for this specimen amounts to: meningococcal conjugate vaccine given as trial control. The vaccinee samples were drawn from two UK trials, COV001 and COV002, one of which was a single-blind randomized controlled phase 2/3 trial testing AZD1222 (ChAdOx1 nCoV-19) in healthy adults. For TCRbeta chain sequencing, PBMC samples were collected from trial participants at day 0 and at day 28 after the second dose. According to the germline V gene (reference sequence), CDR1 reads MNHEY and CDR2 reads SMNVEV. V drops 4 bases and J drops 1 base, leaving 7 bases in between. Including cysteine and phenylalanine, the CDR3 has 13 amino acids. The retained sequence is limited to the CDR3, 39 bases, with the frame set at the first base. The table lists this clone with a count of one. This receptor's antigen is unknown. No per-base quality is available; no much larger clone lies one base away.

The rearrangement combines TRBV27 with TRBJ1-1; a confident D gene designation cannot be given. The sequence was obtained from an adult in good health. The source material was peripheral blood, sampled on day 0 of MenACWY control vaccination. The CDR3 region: CASSSQENTEAFF. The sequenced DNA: TGTGCCAGCAGTTCTCAGGAGAACACTGAAGCTTTCTTT.